This T cell receptor (beta chain) was sequenced for a study of CD8+ T cells in alopecia areata. General study results and limits: Especially in alopecia totalis/universalis, lesional scalp showed greater clonality than normal scalp did.

Cells that came from pooled cutaneous lymph nodes were sorted using CD4, CD8alpha, NKG2D, NKG2ACE and other markers. Germline V gene lookup returns CDR1 MSHET and CDR2 SYDVDS. V was cut by 4 bases and J by 0 bases, with 10 bases left in between. This CDR3 contains 14 residues. After isolation, RNA underwent reverse transcription to generate cDNA as the sequencing template. Sequenced by immunoSEQ multiplex PCR; TCRdb stores in-frame clones only, minus some. Singletons are absent from the sample, which has under 350,000 clones. A note on this clone: The target antigen is unknown. Germline and genes: mouse. The read ends 4 residues shy of where the CDR3 ends; the end is completed using the germline J gene.

This sequence originates from a C3H/HeJ mouse with alopecia areata. The MHC haplotype recorded for the strain is H2-k. Sequencing input: CD4+ T cells sorted from a lymph node. J is TRBJ2-7 and V is TRBV29; D may be TRBD1 (7 bases). CDR3 residues: CASSSGGSSYEQYF. CDR3 bases read: TGTGCTAGCAGTTCAGGGGGGAGCTCCTAT.